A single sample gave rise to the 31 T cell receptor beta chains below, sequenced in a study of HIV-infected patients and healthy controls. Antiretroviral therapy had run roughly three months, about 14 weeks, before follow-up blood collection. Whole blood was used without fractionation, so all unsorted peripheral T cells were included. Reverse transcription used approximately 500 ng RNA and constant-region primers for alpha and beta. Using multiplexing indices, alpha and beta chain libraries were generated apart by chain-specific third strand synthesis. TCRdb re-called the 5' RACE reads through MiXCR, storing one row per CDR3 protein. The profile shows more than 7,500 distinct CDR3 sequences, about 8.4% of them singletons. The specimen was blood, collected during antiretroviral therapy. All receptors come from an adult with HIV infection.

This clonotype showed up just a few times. The CDR3 loop reads CASTDFTGKSYGYTF. The CDR3 DNA follows: TGTGCCAGCACCGACTTTACAGGGAAAAGCTATGGCTACACCTTC. The V and J genes are TRBV6-2 or TRBV6-3 and TRBJ1-2; TRBD1 is a possible D gene (6 bases). From germline, CDR1 is MNHEY and CDR2 SVGEGT. The CDR3 spans 15 residues. Trimming left V 7 bases short and J 4 bases short, with 19 bases between.

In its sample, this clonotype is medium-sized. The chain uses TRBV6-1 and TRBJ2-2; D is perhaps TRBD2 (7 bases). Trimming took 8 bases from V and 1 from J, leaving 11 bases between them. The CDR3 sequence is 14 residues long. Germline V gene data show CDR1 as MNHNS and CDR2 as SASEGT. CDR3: CASGRDKNTGELFF. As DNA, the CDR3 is TGTGCCAGCGGGAGGGACAAGAACACCGGGGAGCTGTTTTTT.

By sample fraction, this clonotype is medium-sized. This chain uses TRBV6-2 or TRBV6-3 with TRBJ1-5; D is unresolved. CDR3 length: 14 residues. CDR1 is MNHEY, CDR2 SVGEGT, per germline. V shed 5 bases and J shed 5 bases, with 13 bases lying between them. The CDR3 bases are TGTGCCAGCAGTCACGAGGAGCCATATCAGCCCCAGCATTTT. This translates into CASSHEEPYQPQHF.

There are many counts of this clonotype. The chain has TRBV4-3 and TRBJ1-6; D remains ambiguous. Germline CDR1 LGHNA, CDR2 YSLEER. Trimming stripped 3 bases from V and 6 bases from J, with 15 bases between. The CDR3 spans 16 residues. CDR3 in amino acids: CASSQKRAGGNSPLHF. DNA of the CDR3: TGCGCCAGCAGCCAGAAGAGGGCGGGCGGTAATTCACCCCTCCACTTT.

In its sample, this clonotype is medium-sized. The CDR3 DNA sequence: TGTGCCAGCAGCTTCTCCAGGACTGGCGCCGGGGAGCTGTTTTTT. Residues: CASSFSRTGAGELFF. The V call is TRBV7-9, the J call TRBJ2-2, with D perhaps TRBD2 (5 bases). CDR3 length equals 15 residues. Germline CDR1 and CDR2: SEHNR and FQNEAQ (reference sequence). V shed 3 bases and J shed 6 bases, with 14 bases lying between them.

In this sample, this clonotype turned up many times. For the CDR3, the DNA is TGTGCCAGCAGCTTAGGGTCAGGGTCCTACGAGCAGTACTTC. Protein: CASSLGSGSYEQYF. The rearrangement uses TRBV13 and TRBJ2-7, with D possibly matching TRBD1 (5 bases). CDR1 is PRHDT and CDR2 is FYEKMQ in the germline V gene (reference sequence). This CDR3 contains 14 residues. V was clipped by 0 bases and J by 1 base, with 7 bases between them.

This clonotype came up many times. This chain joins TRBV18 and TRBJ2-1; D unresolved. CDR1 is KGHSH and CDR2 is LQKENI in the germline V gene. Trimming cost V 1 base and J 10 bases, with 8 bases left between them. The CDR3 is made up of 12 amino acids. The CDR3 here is CASSPREGEQFF. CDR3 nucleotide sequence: TGTGCCAGCTCACCACGAGAAGGGGAGCAGTTCTTC.

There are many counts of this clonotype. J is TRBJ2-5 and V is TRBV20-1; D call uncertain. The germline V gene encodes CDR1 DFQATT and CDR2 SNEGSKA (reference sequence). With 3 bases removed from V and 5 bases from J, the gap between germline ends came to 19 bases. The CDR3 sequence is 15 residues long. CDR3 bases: TGCAGTGCTAGCGGTGGACCTGGAACTTGGGAGACCCAGTACTTC. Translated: CSASGGPGTWETQYF.

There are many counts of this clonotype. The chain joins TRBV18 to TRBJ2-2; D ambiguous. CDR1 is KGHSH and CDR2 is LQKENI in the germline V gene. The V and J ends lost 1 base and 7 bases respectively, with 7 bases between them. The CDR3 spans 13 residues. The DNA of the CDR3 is TGTGCCAGCTCACCACAGGGAATCGGGGAGCTGTTTTTT. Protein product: CASSPQGIGELFF.

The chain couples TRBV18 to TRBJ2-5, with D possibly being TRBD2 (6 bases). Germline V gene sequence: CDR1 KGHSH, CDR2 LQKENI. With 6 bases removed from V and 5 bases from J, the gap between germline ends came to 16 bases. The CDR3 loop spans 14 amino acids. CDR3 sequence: CASSTGLLGETQYF. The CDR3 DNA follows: TGTGCCAGCTCTACGGGACTCCTCGGGGAGACCCAGTACTTC.

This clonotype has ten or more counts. The CDR3 reads CASSYSIALAGGPINEQFF. Written as DNA, the CDR3 is TGTGCCAGCAGTTACTCGATCGCACTAGCGGGAGGGCCCATCAATGAGCAGTTCTTC. This rearrangement joins TRBV6-5 to TRBJ2-1; 13 bases match TRBD2. Germline trimming cut 0 bases from V and 6 bases from J; bases unmatched to any gene: 11. Germline V gives CDR1 MNHEY, CDR2 SVGAGI. This CDR3 is 19 amino acids long.

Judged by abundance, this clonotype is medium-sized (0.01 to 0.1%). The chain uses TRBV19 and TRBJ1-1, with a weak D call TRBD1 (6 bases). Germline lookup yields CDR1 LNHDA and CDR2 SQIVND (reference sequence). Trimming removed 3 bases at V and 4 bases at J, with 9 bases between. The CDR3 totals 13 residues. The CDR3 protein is CASSIEGGTEAFF. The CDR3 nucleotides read TGTGCCAGTAGTATTGAAGGGGGCACTGAAGCTTTCTTT.

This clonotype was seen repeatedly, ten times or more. Written as DNA, the CDR3 is TGTGCCAGCAGCTCAAGACCCGGACAGGGCCCCAATCAGCCCCAGCATTTT. Translation gives CASSSRPGQGPNQPQHF. The chain combines TRBV7-6 with TRBJ1-5, with TRBD1 matching 8 bases. Trimming at V came to 4 bases and at J to 3 bases, leaving 11 bases not matched to a gene. The V gene's germline CDR1 is SGHVS and CDR2 FNYEAQ. This CDR3 is built from 17 residues.

CDR3 coding DNA: TGTGCCAGCAGCCAAGAAGGAGTAGCGGGTGGTGAGACCCAGTACTTC. It specifies CASSQEGVAGGETQYF. The chain has TRBV4-2 and TRBJ2-5; 7 bases fit TRBD2. Per the germline V gene, CDR1 is LGHNA and CDR2 is YNFKEQ. The J segment lost 5 bases and the V segment lost 0 bases, leaving 9 bases of the junction unmatched. The CDR3 has 16 residues.

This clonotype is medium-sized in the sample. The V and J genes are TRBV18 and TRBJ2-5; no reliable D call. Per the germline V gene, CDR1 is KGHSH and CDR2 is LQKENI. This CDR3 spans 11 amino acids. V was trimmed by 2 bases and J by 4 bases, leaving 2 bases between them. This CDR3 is CASSPGETQYF. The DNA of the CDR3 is TGTGCCAGCTCACCAGGAGAGACCCAGTACTTC. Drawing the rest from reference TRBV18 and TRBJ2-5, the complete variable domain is NAGVMQNPRHLVRRRGQEARLRCSPMKGHSHVYWYRQLPEEGLKFMVYLQKENIIDESGMPKERFSAEFPKEGPSILRIQQVVRGDSAAYFCASSPGETQYFGPGTRLLVL.

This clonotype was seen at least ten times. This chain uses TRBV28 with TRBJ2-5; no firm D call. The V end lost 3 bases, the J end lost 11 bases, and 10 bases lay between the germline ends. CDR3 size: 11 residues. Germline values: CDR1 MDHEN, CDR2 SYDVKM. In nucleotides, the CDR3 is TGTGCCAGCAGTTTGCACCAGGAGCAGTACTTC. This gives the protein CASSLHQEQYF. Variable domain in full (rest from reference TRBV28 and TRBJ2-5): DVKVTQSSRYLVKRTGEKVFLECVQDMDHENMFWYRQDPGLGLRLIYFSYDVKMKEKGDIPEGYSVSREKKERFSLILESASTNQTSMYLCASSLHQEQYFGPGTRLLVL.

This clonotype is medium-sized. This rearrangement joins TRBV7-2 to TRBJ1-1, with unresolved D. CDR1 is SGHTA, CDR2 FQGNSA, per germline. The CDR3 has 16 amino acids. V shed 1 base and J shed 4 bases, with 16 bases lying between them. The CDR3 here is CASSLVYGRRGTEAFF. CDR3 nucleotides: TGTGCCAGCAGCTTAGTTTACGGCAGGCGAGGCACTGAAGCTTTCTTT. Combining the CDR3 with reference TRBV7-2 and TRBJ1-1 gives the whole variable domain GAGVSQSPSNKVTEKGKDVELRCDPISGHTALYWYRQSLGQGLEFLIYFQGNSAPDKSGLPSDRFSAERTGGSVSTLTIQRTQQEDSAVYLCASSLVYGRRGTEAFFGQGTRLTVV.

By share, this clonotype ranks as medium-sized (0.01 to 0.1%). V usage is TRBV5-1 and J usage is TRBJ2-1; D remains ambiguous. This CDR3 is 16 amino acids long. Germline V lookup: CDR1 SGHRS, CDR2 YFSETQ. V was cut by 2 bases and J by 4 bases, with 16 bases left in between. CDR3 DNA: TGCGCCAGCAGCTTACAGTCAGTAGGGTTATACAATGAGCAGTTCTTC. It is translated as CASSLQSVGLYNEQFF.

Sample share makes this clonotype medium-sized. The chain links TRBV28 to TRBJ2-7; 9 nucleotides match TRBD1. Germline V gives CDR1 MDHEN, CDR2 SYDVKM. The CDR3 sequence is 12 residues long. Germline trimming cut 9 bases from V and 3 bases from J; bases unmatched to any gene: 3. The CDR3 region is CASRTGVYEQYF. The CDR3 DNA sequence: TGTGCCAGTAGGACAGGGGTCTACGAGCAGTACTTC. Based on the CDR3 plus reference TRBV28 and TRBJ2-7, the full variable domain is DVKVTQSSRYLVKRTGEKVFLECVQDMDHENMFWYRQDPGLGLRLIYFSYDVKMKEKGDIPEGYSVSREKKERFSLILESASTNQTSMYLCASRTGVYEQYFGPGTRLTVT.

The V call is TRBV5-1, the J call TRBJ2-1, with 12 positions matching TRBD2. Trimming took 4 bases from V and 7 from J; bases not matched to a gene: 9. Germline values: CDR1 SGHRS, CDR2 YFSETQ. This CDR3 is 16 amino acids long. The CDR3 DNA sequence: TGCGCCAGCAGCAGGGAACTAGCGGGGGGAAAGAATGAGCAGTTCTTC. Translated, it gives CASSRELAGGKNEQFF.

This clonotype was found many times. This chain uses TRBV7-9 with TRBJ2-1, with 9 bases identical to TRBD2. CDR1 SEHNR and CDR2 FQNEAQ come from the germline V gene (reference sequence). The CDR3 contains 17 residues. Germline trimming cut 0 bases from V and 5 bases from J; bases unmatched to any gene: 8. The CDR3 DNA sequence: TGTGCCAGCAGCTTAGCGGCGGGAGGGCCGGCCCACAATGAGCAGTTCTTC. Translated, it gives CASSLAAGGPAHNEQFF.

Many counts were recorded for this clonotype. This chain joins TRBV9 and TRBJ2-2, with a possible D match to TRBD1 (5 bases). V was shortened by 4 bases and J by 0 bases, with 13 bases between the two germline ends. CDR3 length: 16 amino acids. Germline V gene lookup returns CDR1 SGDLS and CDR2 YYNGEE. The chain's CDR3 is CASSPRQRPNTGELFF. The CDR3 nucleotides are TGTGCCAGCAGCCCGAGACAGAGACCGAACACCGGGGAGCTGTTTTTT. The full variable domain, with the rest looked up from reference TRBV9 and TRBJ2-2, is DSGVTQTPKHLITATGQRVTLRCSPRSGDLSVYWYQQSLDQGLQFLIQYYNGEERAKGNILERFSAQQFPDLHSELNLSSLELGDSALYFCASSPRQRPNTGELFFGEGSRLTVL.

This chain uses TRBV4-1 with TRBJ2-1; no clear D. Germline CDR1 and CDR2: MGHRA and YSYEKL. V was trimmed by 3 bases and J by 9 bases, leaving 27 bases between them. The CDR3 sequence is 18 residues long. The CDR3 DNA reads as TGCGCCAGCAGCCATGAAGAACGCGACCAGGACCTCTTGATTGAGCAGTTCTTC. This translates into CASSHEERDQDLLIEQFF.

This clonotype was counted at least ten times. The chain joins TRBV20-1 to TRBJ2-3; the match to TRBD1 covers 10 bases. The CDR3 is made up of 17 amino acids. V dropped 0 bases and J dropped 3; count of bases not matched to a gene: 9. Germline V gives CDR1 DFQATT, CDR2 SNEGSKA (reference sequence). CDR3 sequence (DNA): TGCAGTGCTAGAGAAATATCGGGACAGGGGTTAACAGATACGCAGTATTTT. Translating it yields CSAREISGQGLTDTQYF.

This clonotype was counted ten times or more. CDR3 nucleotide sequence: TGTGCCAGCACTAGCGGGACCCAAGAGACCCAGTACTTC. It encodes CASTSGTQETQYF. The chain carries TRBV18 and TRBJ2-5, with TRBD2 matching 10 bases. This CDR3 region has 13 residues. The germline V gene has CDR1 KGHSH and CDR2 LQKENI. Trimming removed 8 bases from V and 1 base from J; junction bases left unmatched: 1.

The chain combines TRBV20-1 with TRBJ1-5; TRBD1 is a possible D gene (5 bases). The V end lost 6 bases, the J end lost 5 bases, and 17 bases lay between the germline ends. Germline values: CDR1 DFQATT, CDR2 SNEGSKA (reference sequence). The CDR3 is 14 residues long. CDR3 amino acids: CSAALGGFDQPQHF. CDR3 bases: TGCAGTGCCGCGCTTGGGGGGTTCGATCAGCCCCAGCATTTT.

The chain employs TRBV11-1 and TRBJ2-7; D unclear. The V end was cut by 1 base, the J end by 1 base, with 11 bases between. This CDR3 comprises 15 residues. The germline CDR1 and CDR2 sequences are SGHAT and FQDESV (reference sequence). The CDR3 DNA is TGTGCCAGCAGCTTAGGGGCCTACGGGTCCTACGAGCAGTACTTC. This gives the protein CASSLGAYGSYEQYF.

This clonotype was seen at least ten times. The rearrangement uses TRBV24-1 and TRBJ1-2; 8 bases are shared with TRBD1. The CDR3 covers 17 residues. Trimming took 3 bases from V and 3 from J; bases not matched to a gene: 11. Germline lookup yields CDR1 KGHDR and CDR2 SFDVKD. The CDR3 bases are TGTGCCACCAGTGATGGACAGGGAAAGGGTCGAGACTATGGCTACACCTTC. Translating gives CATSDGQGKGRDYGYTF.

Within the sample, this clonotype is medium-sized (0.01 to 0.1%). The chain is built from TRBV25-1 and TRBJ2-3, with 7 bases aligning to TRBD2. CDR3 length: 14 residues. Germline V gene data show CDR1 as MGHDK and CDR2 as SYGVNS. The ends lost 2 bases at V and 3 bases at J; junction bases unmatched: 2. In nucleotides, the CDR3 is TGTGCCAGCAGTGAAGGGAGGGGTACAGATACGCAGTATTTT. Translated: CASSEGRGTDTQYF. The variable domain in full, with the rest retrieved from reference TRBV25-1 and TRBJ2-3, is EADIYQTPRYLVIGTGKKITLECSQTMGHDKMYWYQQDPGMELHLIHYSYGVNSTEKGDLSSESTVSRIRTEHFPLTLESARPSHTSQYLCASSEGRGTDTQYFGPGTRLTVL.

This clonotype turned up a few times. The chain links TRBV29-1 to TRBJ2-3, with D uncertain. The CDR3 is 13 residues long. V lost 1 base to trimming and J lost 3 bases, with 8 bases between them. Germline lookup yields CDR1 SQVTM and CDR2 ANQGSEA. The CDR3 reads CSVEVGRTDTQYF. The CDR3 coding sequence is TGCAGCGTTGAAGTGGGCCGAACAGATACGCAGTATTTT.

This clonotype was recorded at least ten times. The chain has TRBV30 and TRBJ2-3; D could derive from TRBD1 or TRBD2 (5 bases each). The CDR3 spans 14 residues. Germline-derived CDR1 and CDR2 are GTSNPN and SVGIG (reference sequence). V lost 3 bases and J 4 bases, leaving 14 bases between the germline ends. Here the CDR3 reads CAWRRGPMADTQYF. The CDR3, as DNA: TGTGCCTGGAGGAGGGGCCCGATGGCAGATACGCAGTATTTT.